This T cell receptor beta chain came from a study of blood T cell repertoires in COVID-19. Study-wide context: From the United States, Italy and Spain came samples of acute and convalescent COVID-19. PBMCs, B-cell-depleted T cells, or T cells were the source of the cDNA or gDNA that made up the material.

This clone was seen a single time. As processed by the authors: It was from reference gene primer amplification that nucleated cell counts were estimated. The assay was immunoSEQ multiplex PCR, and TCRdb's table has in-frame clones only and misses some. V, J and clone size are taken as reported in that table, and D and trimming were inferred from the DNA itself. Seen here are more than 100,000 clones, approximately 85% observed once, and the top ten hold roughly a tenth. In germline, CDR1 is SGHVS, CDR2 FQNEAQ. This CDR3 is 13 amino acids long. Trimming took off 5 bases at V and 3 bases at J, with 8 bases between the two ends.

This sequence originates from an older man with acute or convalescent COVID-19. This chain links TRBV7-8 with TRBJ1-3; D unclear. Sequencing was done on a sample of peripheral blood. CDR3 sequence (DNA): TGTGCCAGCAGCCGCACAGTTGGAAACACCATATATTTT. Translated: CASSRTVGNTIYF.